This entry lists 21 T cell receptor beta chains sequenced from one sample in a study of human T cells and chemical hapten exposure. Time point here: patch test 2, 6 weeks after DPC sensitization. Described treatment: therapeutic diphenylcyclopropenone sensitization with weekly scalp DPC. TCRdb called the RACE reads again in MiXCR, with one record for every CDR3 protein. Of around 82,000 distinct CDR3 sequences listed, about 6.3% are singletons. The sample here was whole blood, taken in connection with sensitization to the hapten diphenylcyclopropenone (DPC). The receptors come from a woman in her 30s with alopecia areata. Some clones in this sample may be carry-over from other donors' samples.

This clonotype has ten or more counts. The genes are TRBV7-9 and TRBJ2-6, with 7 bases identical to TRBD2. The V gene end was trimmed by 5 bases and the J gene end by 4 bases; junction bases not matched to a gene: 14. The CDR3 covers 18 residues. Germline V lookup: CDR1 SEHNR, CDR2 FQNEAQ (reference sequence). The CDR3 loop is CASSPGRGSVRGANVLTF. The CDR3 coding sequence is TGTGCCAGCAGCCCAGGGAGGGGCTCCGTTAGAGGGGCCAACGTCCTGACTTTC.

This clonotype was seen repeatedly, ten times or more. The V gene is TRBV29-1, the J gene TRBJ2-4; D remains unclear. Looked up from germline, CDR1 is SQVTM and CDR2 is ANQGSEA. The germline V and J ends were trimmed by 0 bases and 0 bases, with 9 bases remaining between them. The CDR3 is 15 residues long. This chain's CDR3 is CSVEDLRVAKNIQYF. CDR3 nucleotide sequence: TGCAGCGTTGAAGATCTAAGGGTAGCCAAAAACATTCAGTACTTC.

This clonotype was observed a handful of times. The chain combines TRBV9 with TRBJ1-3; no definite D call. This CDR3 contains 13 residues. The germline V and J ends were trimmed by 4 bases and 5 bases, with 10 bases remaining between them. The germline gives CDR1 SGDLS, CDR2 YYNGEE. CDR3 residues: CASSSQRRNTIYF. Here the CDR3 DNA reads TGTGCCAGCAGCTCGCAAAGGAGAAACACCATATATTTT.

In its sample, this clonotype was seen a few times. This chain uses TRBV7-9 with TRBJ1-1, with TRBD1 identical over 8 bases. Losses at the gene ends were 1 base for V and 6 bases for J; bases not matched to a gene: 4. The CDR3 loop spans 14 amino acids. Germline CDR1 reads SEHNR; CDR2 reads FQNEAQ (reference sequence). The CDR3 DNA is TGTGCCAGCAGCTTAGACCAGGGGGCGGCTGAAGCTTTCTTT. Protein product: CASSLDQGAAEAFF.

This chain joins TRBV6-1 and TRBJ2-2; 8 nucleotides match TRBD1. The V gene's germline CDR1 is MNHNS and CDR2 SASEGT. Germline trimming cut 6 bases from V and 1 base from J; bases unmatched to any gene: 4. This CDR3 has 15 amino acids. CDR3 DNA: TGTGCCAGCAGGTCCGGGACAGGGAACACCGGGGAGCTGTTTTTT. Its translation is CASRSGTGNTGELFF.

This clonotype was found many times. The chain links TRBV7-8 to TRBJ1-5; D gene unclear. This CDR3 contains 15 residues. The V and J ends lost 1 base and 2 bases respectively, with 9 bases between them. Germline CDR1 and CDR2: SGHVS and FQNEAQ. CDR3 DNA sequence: TGTGCCAGCAGCTTAGATCCAGGCCGCAATCAGCCCCAGCATTTT. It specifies CASSLDPGRNQPQHF.

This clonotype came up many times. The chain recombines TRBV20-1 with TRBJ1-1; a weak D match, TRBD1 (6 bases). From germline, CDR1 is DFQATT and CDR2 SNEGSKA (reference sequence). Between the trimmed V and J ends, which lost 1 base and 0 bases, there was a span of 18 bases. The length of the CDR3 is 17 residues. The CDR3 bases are TGCAGTGCTAGAGGAGGGGGGGGATGGGGCATGAACACTGAAGCTTTCTTT. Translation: CSARGGGGWGMNTEAFF.

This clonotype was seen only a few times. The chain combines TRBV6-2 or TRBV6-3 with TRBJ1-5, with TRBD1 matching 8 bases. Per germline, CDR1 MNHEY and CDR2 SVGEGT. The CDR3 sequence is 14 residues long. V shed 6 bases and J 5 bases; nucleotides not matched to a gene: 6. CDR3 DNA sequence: TGTGCCAGCAGCGACGGACAGGGTGATCAGCCCCAGCATTTT. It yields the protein CASSDGQGDQPQHF.

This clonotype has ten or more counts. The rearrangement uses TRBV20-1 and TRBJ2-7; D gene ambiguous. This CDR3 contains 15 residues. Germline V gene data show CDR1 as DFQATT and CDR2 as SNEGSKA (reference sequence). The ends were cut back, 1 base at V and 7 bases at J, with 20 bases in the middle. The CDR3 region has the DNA TGCAGTGCTAGAGGGATCCCTGGGAACCCATGGGAGCAGTACTTC. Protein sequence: CSARGIPGNPWEQYF.

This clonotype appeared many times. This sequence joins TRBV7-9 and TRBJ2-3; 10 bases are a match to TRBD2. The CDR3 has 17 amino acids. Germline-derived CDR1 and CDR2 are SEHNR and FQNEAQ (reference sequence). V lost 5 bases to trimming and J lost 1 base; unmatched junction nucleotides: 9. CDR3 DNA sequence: TGTGCCAGCAGCCCGTCACTAGCGGGGAAAGGCACAGATACGCAGTATTTT. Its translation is CASSPSLAGKGTDTQYF.

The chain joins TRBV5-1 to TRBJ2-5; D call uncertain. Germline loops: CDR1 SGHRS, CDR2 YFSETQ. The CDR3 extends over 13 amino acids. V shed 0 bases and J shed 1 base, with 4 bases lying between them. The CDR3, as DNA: TGCGCCAGCAGCTTGGAGATCCAAGAGACCCAGTACTTC. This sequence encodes CASSLEIQETQYF.

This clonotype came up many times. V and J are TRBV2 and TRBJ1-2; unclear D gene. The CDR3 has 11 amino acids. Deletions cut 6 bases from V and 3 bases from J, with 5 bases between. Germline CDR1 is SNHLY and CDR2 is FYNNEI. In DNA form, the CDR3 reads TGTGCCAGCAGGGTGGACTATGGCTACACCTTC. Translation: CASRVDYGYTF. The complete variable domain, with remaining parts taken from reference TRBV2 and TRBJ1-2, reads EPEVTQTPSHQVTQMGQEVILRCVPISNHLYFYWYRQILGQKVEFLVSFYNNEISEKSEIFDDQFSVERPDGSNFTLKIRSTKLEDSAMYFCASRVDYGYTFGSGTRLTVV.

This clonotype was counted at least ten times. DNA of the CDR3: TGTGCCAGCAGTTTCCGCGGGGGGGCAGGTGAGCAGTTCTTC. Translation gives CASSFRGGAGEQFF. This chain connects TRBV6-5 to TRBJ2-1, with 9 bases lining up with TRBD2. V trimming: 4 bases; J trimming: 9 bases; junction bases outside the gene matches: 7. Germline V gene sequence: CDR1 MNHEY, CDR2 SVGAGI. This CDR3 region has 14 residues.

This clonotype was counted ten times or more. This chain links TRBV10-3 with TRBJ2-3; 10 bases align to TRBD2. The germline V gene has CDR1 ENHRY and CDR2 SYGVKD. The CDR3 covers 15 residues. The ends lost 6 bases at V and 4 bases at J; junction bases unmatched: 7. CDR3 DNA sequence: TGTGCCATCAGCTTGACGGGACTAGCGCCAGATACGCAGTATTTT. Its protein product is CAISLTGLAPDTQYF.

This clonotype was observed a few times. DNA for the CDR3: TGCAGTGCTAGAGAGACCGCGGATGAAAAACTGTTTTTT. Protein: CSARETADEKLFF. The chain recombines TRBV20-1 with TRBJ1-4; D unclear. This CDR3 region has 13 residues. Germline V gives CDR1 DFQATT, CDR2 SNEGSKA (reference sequence). V was shortened by 0 bases and J by 6 bases, with 8 bases between the two germline ends.

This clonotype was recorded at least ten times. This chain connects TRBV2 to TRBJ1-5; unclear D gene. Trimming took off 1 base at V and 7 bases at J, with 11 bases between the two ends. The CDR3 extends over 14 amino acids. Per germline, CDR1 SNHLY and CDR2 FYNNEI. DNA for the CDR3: TGTGCCAGCAGTGAAGAAAGGGTGGGGCAGCCCCAGCATTTT. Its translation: CASSEERVGQPQHF.

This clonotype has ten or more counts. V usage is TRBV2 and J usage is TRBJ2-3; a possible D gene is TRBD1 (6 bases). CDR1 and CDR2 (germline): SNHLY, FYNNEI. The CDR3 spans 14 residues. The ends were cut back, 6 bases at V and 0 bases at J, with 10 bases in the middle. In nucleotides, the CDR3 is TGTGCCAGCAGGAGACAGGCTAGCACAGATACGCAGTATTTT. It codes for CASRRQASTDTQYF.

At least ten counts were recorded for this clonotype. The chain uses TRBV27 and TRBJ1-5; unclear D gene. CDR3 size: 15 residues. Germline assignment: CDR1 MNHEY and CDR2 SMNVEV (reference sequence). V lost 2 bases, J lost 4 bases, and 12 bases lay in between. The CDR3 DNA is TGTGCCAGCAGTTTACGAGATCACCCTAATCAGCCCCAGCATTTT. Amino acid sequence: CASSLRDHPNQPQHF.

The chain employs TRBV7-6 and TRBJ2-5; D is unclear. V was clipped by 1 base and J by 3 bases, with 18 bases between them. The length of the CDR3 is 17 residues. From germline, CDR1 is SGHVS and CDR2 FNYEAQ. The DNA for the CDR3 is TGTGCCAGCAGCTTAGGGGTACAGTCCAATTCGAAAGAGACCCAGTACTTC. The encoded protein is CASSLGVQSNSKETQYF.

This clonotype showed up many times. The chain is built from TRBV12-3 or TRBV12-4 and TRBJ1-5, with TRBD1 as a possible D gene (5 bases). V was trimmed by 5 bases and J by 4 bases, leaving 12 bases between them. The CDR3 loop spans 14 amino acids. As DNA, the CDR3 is TGTGCCAGCAGTCCAGGGTATCAGAATCAGCCCCAGCATTTT. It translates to CASSPGYQNQPQHF.

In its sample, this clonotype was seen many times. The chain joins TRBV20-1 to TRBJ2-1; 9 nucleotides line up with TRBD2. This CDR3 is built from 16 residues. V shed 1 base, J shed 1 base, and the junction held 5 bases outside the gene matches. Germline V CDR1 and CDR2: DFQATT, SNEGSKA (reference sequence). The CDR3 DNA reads TGCAGTGCTAGAGGGGAGCGGGGGGAATCCTACAATGAGCAGTTCTTC. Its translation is CSARGERGESYNEQFF.